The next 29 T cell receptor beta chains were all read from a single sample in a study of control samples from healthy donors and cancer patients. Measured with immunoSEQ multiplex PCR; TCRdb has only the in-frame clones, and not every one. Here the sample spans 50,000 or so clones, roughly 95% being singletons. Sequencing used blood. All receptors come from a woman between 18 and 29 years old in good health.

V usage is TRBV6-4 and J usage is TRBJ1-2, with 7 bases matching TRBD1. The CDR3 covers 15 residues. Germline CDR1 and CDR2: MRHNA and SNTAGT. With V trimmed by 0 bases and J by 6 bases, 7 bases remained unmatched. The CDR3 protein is CASSDSDRDPHGYTF. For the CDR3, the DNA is TGTGCCAGCAGTGACTCCGACAGGGACCCCCATGGCTACACCTTC.

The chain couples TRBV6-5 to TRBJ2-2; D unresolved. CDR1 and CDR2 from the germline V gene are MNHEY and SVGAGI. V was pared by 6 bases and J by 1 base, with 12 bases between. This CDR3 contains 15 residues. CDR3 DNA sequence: TGTGCCAGCAGAAGAGACACGAAGAACACCGGGGAGCTGTTTTTT. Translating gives CASRRDTKNTGELFF.

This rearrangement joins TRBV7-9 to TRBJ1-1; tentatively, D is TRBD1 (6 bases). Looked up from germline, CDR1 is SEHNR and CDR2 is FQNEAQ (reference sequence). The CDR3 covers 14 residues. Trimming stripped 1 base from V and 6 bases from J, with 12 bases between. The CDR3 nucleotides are TGTGCCAGCAGCTTAGTAACAGGGCTCCCTGAAGCTTTCTTT. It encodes CASSLVTGLPEAFF.

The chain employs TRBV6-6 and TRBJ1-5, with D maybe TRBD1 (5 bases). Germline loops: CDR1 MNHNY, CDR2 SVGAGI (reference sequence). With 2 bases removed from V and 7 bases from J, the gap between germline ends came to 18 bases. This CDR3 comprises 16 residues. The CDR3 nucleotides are TGTGCCAGCAGTTACAATCGAGGGGAGAGGGGACAGCCCCAGCATTTT. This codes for CASSYNRGERGQPQHF.

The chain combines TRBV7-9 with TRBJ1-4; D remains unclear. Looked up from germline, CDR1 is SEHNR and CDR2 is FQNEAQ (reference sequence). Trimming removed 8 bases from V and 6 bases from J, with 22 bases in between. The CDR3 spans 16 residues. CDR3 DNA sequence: TGTGCCAGCCTATTAACTCGGATAGGCGGGGATGAAAAACTGTTTTTT. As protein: CASLLTRIGGDEKLFF.

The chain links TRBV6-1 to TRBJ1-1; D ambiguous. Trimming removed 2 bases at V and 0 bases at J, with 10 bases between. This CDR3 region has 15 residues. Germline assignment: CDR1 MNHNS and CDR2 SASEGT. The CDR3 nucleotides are TGTGCCAGCAGTGAACGGTCGGGAGTGAACACTGAAGCTTTCTTT. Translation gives CASSERSGVNTEAFF.

The CDR3 nucleotides read TGTGCCAGCAGCTATGCCGGGGTATCGAACACTGAAGCTTTCTTT. Residues: CASSYAGVSNTEAFF. J is TRBJ1-1 and V is TRBV7-2, with D unresolved. Trimming removed 4 bases at V and 1 base at J, with 13 bases between. The germline V gene has CDR1 SGHTA and CDR2 FQGNSA. The CDR3 consists of 15 residues.

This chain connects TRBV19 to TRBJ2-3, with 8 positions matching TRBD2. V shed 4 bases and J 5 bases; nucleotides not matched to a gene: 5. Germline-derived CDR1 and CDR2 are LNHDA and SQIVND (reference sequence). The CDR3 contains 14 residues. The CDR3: CASSTGGGVDTQYF. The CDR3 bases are TGTGCCAGTAGTACCGGGGGGGGCGTAGATACGCAGTATTTT.

The CDR3 region has the DNA TGCGCCAGCAGCCACCCTCCGCGGCGGACGGATGGCTACACCTTC. It is translated as CASSHPPRRTDGYTF. J is TRBJ1-2 and V is TRBV4-1; no clear D gene. The V end was cut by 3 bases, the J end by 6 bases, with 17 bases between. CDR3 length equals 15 residues. Germline V gene data show CDR1 as MGHRA and CDR2 as YSYEKL.

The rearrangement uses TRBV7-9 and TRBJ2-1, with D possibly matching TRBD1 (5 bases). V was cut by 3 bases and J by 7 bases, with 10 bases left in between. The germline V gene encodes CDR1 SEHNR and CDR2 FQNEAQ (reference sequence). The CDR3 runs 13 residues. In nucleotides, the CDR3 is TGTGCCAGCAGCTTCTCGACAGAGAATGAGCAGTTCTTC. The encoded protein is CASSFSTENEQFF.

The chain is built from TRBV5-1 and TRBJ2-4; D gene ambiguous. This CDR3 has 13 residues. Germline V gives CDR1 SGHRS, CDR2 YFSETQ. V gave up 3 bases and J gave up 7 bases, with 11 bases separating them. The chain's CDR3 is CASSSASLNIQYF. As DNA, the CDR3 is TGCGCCAGCAGCTCGGCCTCCTTGAACATTCAGTACTTC.

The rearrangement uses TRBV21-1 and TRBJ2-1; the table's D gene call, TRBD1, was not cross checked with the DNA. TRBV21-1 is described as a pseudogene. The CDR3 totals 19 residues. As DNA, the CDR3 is TGTGCCAGCAGCAAAGGTCGCGGGGGCAGGGGGCTAGAATACAATGAGCAGTTCTTC. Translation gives CASSKGRGGRGLEYNEQFF.

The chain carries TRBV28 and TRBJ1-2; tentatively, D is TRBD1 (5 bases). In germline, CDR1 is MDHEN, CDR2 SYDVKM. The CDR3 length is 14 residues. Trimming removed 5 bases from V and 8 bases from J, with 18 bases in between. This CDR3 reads CASSPRVAVQGYTF. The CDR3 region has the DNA TGTGCCAGCAGTCCCAGGGTTGCCGTACAGGGCTACACCTTC.

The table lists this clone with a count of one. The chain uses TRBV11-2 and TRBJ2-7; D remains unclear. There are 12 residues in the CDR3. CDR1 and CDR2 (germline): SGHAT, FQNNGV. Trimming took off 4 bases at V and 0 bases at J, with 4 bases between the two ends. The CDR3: CASSSTSYEQYF. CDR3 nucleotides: TGTGCCAGCAGCTCAACCTCCTACGAGCAGTACTTC.

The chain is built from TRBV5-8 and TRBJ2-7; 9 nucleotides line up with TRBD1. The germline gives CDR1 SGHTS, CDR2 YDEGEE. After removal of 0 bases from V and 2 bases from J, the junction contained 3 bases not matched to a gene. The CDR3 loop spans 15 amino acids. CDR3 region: CASSLAGTGTYEQYF. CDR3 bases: TGTGCCAGCAGCTTGGCCGGGACAGGGACCTACGAGCAGTACTTC. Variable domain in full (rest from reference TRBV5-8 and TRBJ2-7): EAGVTQSPTHLIKTRGQQATLRCSPISGHTSVYWYQQALGLGLQFLLWYDEGEERNRGNFPPRFSGRQFPNYSSELNVNALELEDSALYLCASSLAGTGTYEQYFGPGTRLTVT.

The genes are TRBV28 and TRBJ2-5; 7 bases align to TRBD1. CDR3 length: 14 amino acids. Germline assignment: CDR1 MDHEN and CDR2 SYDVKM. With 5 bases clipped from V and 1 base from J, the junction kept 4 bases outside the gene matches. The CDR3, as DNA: TGTGCCAGCAGTATACAGGGGTCCCAAGAGACCCAGTACTTC. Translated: CASSIQGSQETQYF.

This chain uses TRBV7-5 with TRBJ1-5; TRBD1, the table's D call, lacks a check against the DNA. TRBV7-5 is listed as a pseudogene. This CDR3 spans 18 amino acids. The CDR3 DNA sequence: TGTGCCAGAAGCTTAAGGCTGACAGGGCCTTATAGCAATCAGCCCCAGCATTTT. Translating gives CARSLRLTGPYSNQPQHF.

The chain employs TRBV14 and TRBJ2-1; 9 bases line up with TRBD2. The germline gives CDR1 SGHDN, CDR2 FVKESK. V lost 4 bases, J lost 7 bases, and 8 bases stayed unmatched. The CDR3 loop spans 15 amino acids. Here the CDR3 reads CASSLFSGGLNEQFF. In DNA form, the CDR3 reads TGTGCCAGCAGCCTGTTTAGCGGGGGCCTTAATGAGCAGTTCTTC.

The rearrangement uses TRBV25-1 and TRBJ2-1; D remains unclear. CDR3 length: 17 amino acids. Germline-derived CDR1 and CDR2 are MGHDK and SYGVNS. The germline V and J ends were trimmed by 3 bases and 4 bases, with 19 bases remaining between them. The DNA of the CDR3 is TGTGCCAGCAGTGATACCGCGGCGGTCTCCTTTTACAATGAGCAGTTCTTC. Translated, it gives CASSDTAAVSFYNEQFF.

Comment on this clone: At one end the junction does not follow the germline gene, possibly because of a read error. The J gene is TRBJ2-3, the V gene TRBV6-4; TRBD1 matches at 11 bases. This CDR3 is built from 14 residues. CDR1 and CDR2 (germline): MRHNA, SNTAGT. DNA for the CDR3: TGTGCCAGCAGTGGGACAGGGGGCACCGATACGCAGTATTTT. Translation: CASSGTGGTDTQYF.

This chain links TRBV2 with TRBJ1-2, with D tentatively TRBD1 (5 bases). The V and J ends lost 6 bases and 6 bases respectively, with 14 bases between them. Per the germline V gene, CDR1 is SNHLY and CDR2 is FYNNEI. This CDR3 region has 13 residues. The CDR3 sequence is CASRGTSGHGYTF. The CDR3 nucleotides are TGTGCCAGCAGAGGGACCTCCGGCCATGGCTACACCTTC.

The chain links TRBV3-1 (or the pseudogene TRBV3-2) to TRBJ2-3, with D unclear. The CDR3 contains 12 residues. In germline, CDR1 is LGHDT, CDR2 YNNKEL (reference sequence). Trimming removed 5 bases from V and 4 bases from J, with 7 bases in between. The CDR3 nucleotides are TGTGCCAGCAGCGGCTCGGCAGATACGCAGTATTTT. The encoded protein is CASSGSADTQYF.

The DNA for the CDR3 is TGTGCCAGTAGTATCGTGGGGCGGTTGAACACTGAAGCTTTCTTT. This encodes CASSIVGRLNTEAFF. The chain couples TRBV19 to TRBJ1-1; a possible D gene is TRBD1 (5 bases). Germline V lookup: CDR1 LNHDA, CDR2 SQIVND (reference sequence). With 3 bases removed from V and 0 bases from J, the gap between germline ends came to 11 bases. The CDR3 is made up of 15 amino acids.

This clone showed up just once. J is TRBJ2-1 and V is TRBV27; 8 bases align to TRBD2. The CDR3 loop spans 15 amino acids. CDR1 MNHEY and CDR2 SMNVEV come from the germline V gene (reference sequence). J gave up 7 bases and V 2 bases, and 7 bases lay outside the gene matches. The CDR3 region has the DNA TGTGCCAGCAGTTTAGAGGACGGGGGGGCAAATGAGCAGTTCTTC. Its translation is CASSLEDGGANEQFF.

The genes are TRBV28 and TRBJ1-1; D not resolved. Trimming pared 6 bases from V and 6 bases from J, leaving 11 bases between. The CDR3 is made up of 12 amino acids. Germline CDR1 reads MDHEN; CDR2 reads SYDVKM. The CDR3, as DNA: TGTGCCAGCAGCCTCCTCCTGGCTGAAGCTTTCTTT. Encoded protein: CASSLLLAEAFF.

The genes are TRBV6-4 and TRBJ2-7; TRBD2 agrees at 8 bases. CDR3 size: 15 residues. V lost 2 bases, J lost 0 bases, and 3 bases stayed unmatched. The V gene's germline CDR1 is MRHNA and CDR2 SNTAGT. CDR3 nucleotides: TGTGCCAGCAGTGACGAAGCGGGGGACTCCTACGAGCAGTACTTC. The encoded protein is CASSDEAGDSYEQYF.

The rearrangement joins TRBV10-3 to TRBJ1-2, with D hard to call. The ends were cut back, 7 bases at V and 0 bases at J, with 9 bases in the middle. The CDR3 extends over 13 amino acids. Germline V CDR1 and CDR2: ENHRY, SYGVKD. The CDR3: CAITRKANYGYTF. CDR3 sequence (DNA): TGTGCCATCACGAGAAAAGCTAACTATGGCTACACCTTC.

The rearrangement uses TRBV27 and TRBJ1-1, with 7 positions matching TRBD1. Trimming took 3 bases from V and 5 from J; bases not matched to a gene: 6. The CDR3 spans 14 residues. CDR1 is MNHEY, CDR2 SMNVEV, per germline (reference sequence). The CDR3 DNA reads TGTGCCAGCAGTTTTTACAGGGGAGGAACTGAAGCTTTCTTT. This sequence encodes CASSFYRGGTEAFF.

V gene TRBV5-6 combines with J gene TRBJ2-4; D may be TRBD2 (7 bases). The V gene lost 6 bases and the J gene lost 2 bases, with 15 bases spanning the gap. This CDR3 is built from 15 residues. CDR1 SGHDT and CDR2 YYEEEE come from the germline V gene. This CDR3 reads CASNIGGGSKNIQYF. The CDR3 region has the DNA TGTGCCAGCAACATAGGGGGGGGGTCCAAAAACATTCAGTACTTC.